These T cell receptor beta chains were read from a single sample in a study of monozygotic twins with cystic fibrosis. TCRdb keeps only in-frame clones here, not all; method: immunoSEQ multiplex PCR. The sample contains some 33,000 clones, 75% to 95% of which appear only once. Sequenced material: blood. The receptors originated from a boy younger than 10 with cystic fibrosis. Both conserved end residues are part of each CDR3. The D gene is left open where the match is weak. The size entry is marked missing in some rows and otherwise reads once, few, many or a size class.

cdr3_nt cdr3_aa v_call clone_size j_call d_call
TGTGCCAGTAGTCCGACTAGCCGGGAGACCCAGTACTTC CASSPTSRETQYF TRBV19 NA TRBJ2-5 TRBD2
TGTGCCAGCAGCTTGGCCTGGAGCGGACTCACTAGCGGGGGCCGGGAGACCCAGTACTTC CASSLAWSGLTSGGRETQYF TRBV5-5 NA TRBJ2-5 TRBD2
TGTGCCAGCAGCTCCGTGTGGGGGGCAAGGAACGAGCAGTACTTC CASSSVWGARNEQYF TRBV7-9 NA TRBJ2-7 NA
TGCGCCAGCAGCCCCCCAACAGAGGGCACAGATACGCAGTATTTT CASSPPTEGTDTQYF TRBV5-1 NA TRBJ2-3 NA
TGCAGCGTCTCCCCCCTCACGAACACTGAAGCTTTCTTT CSVSPLTNTEAFF TRBV29-1 NA TRBJ1-1 NA
TGCGCCAGCAGCTTGGCTACGGGACAGGCCGCTGTAAATCAAGCTTTCTTT CASSLATGQAAVNQAFF TRBV5-1 NA TRBJ1-1 TRBD1
TGTGCCAGCAGCTTAGAGTCCATGACAGAAGCTAACTATGGCTACACCTTC CASSLESMTEANYGYTF TRBV7-9 NA TRBJ1-2 NA
TGTGCCAGCAGTGTAACAACGGGGCGCACAGATACGCAGTATTTT CASSVTTGRTDTQYF TRBV25-1 NA TRBJ2-3 NA
TGTGCCAGCAGTCACCCGGGCCCAGCGGGGGCTTTCTTT CASSHPGPAGAFF TRBV11-2 NA TRBJ1-1 NA
TGTGCCAGCAGTTCGATACCGGGCACAGATACGCAGTATTTT CASSSIPGTDTQYF TRBV27 NA TRBJ2-3 NA
TGTGCCAGCAGTAAGAGTGGAGATACGCAGTATTTT CASSKSGDTQYF TRBV2 NA TRBJ2-3 NA
TGTGCCAGCAGCTTGCACACCTTTTACGAGCAGTACTTC CASSLHTFYEQYF TRBV5-6 NA TRBJ2-7 NA
TGTGCCAGCAGCTTAGGCCCTAGCGGGGACATTAGGTACATTCAGTACTTC CASSLGPSGDIRYIQYF TRBV13 NA TRBJ2-4 TRBD2
TGTGCCAGCAGTCAGGGGCCGTCCTATGGCTACACCTTC CASSQGPSYGYTF TRBV28 NA TRBJ1-2 NA
TGTGCCAGCAGCTTCGGAGGGGATCCGGGACAGGGGTGGAATGAGCAGTTCTTC CASSFGGDPGQGWNEQFF TRBV11-3 NA TRBJ2-1 TRBD1
TGCGCCAGCAGCCCAACGTCGGGACAGATGGAGGAAAAACTGTTTTTT CASSPTSGQMEEKLFF TRBV4-1 NA TRBJ1-4 TRBD1
TGTGCCAGCAGCTTAGGTCAGCCGAACACTGAAGCTTTCTTT CASSLGQPNTEAFF TRBV7-3 NA TRBJ1-1 NA
TGCGCCAGCAGCGACGGAATAACTAATGAAAAACTGTTTTTT CASSDGITNEKLFF TRBV5-1 few TRBJ1-4 NA
TGCGCCAGCAGCACGGCCCCCGGAACCGTCGCCTACGAGCAGTACTTC CASSTAPGTVAYEQYF TRBV5-1 NA TRBJ2-7 NA
TGCGCCAGCAGCCAAGAGGATCGGGGGGGAACAGATACGCAGTATTTT CASSQEDRGGTDTQYF TRBV4-3 NA TRBJ2-3 TRBD2
TGTGCCAGTAGTCCCCCACCGGGACAGGGGACCCCCCTTAGCAATCAGCCCCAGCATTTT CASSPPPGQGTPLSNQPQHF TRBV19 NA TRBJ1-5 TRBD1
TGTGCCAGCAGCTTGCGACAGGACTATGAGCAGTTCTTC CASSLRQDYEQFF TRBV7-2 NA TRBJ2-1 NA
TGTGCCAGTAGTATTGGCCGTAACACTGAAGCTTTCTTT CASSIGRNTEAFF TRBV19 NA TRBJ1-1 NA
TGTGCCAGCAGCTTAGGTCCGGGGTTGAACACTGAAGCTTTCTTT CASSLGPGLNTEAFF TRBV7-8 NA TRBJ1-1 NA
TGTGCCAGCAGCTTAGGAGGGGGGACCGGGGAGCTGTTTTTT CASSLGGGTGELFF TRBV11-3 NA TRBJ2-2 NA
TGTGCCATCAGTGGGGGGGCCGGCTACACCTTC CAISGGAGYTF TRBV10-3 NA TRBJ1-2 NA
TGTGCCAGCAGTTCACAGGGTTGGGAGCAGTACTTC CASSSQGWEQYF TRBV2 NA TRBJ2-7 NA
TGTGCCAGCAGCGGCAGCAACAGGCTCCAGAATTCACCCCTCCACTTT CASSGSNRLQNSPLHF TRBV7-8 NA TRBJ1-6 NA
TGTGCCAGCAGCTTGGGGGACAGAAAGCAAGAGACCCAGTACTTC CASSLGDRKQETQYF TRBV5-4 NA TRBJ2-5 TRBD1
TGTGCCACCAGCAGTAAGGGGCCGAGGTCTGGAAACACCATATATTTT CATSSKGPRSGNTIYF TRBV15 NA TRBJ1-3 NA
TGTGCCAGCAGTGATTGGGGGGCGCGAACTGAAGCTTTCTTT CASSDWGARTEAFF TRBV25-1 NA TRBJ1-1 NA
TGTGCCAGCAGCCCAGCAAGGGGGACGAATTCAAACACTGAAGCTTTCTTT CASSPARGTNSNTEAFF TRBV7-9 NA TRBJ1-1 NA
TGTGCCAGCAGCTTCGTGGCAGGCGATTTGAACACTGAAGCTTTCTTT CASSFVAGDLNTEAFF TRBV7-8 NA TRBJ1-1 NA
TGTGCCAGCAGCCCTACCCTCGGGAGGGGTACGCAGTATTTT CASSPTLGRGTQYF TRBV7-2 NA TRBJ2-3 TRBD2
TGTGCCAGCAGCCGGGGAGGGGACATTTTCTCCTACGAGCAGTACTTC CASSRGGDIFSYEQYF TRBV11-3 once TRBJ2-7 NA
TGTGCCATCAGGACTAGCGGGGGCACAGATACGCAGTATTTT CAIRTSGGTDTQYF TRBV10-3 NA TRBJ2-3 TRBD2
TGTGCCAGCAGCGTTAGTAGAGATACGCAGTATTTT CASSVSRDTQYF TRBV2 few TRBJ2-3 NA
TGTGCCAGCAGCACTGGTGGAGGGCTGAACACTGAAGCTTTCTTT CASSTGGGLNTEAFF TRBV9 NA TRBJ1-1 NA
TGTGCCAGCAGTCTTCAGGGGGCTAACGAGCAGTACTTC CASSLQGANEQYF TRBV27 NA TRBJ2-7 TRBD1
TGTGCCAGCAGTTTTGGCGGGGGCCGGGACTATGGCTACACCTTC CASSFGGGRDYGYTF TRBV27 NA TRBJ1-2 NA
TGTGCCAGCAGCTTATTCGACAGCAACTATGGCTACACCTTC CASSLFDSNYGYTF TRBV7-8 NA TRBJ1-2 NA
TGTGCCAGCCGCCCATGGGACAGGGTGACCGGGGAGCTGTTTTTT CASRPWDRVTGELFF TRBV27 NA TRBJ2-2 TRBD1
TGTGCCATCAGTGAGGACAGGGCGCCCTCCCGGCGTTACGAGCAGTACTTC CAISEDRAPSRRYEQYF TRBV10-3 NA TRBJ2-7 TRBD1
TGTGCCAGCAGTGTCTCCCACGTCGCGAACACCGGGGAGCTGTTTTTT CASSVSHVANTGELFF TRBV6-1 NA TRBJ2-2 NA
TGTGCCAGCAGAACCGGACAGGAGAAGGGCTACACCTTC CASRTGQEKGYTF TRBV13 NA TRBJ1-2 TRBD1